This TCR beta chain was captured in a study of T cells in Graves' hyperthyroidism and ophthalmopathy. In the study overall: Peripheral blood samples were taken at initial diagnosis, prior to any treatment.

General study findings and limits: A model using 13 V-J features told ophthalmopathy apart from stable hyperthyroidism.

This clonotype was counted ten times or more. No antigen is known for it. Authors of the study amplified TCR beta CDR3 regions from RNA transcripts. First-round RT-PCR with HTBI primers amplified the TCR CDR3 region. Using its own MiXCR run on the multiplex PCR reads, TCRdb lists one record per CDR3 protein. Among about 360,000 distinct CDR3 sequences listed, under 15% were seen once. These patients, aged 18 to 65, had recently diagnosed hyperthyroidism lasting under 2 months. The PBMCs studied were ones that came from roughly 9.1 ml fresh peripheral blood. Per germline, CDR1 SQVTM and CDR2 ANQGSEA. This CDR3 has 13 amino acids. The V end was cut by 1 base, the J end by 7 bases, with 10 bases between.

This sequence joins TRBV29-1 and TRBJ1-4, with D uncertain. This sequence was found in a woman aged 18-30 years with Graves' hyperthyroidism. The sample comprised blood. The CDR3: CSVEVSASEKLFF. CDR3 DNA: TGCAGCGTTGAAGTTTCGGCATCTGAAAAACTGTTTTTT.